The clone carrying this TCR beta chain was picked up many times. The antigen remains unidentified. This sample stems from a study of beta chain features in type 1 diabetes. Findings and limits, study-wide: Naive, central memory and Treg TCRB repertoires seemed to resemble each other more closely in patients than they did in healthy donors. Using cDNA template may skew counts toward highly expressing activated cells.

Each of the sorted populations had a purity greater than 95%. Sequenced material consisted of expressed TCRB transcripts (all of the isolated RNA was reverse transcribed). Method: immunoSEQ multiplex PCR; TCRdb's copy keeps in-frame clones and lacks some. Of about 320,000 clones listed, 12% to 15% are singletons. Looked up from germline, CDR1 is MGHRA and CDR2 is YSYEKL. V lost 3 bases and J lost 5; bases outside the gene matches: 6. This CDR3 has 15 amino acids. The chain is built from TRBV4-1 and TRBJ1-4; 7 bases are a match to TRBD1. Material for sequencing was central memory CD4+ T cells from blood. This TCR was recovered from a young man in good health. The CDR3 DNA follows: TGCGCCAGCAGCCAGGTGACAGGGTCGAATGAAAAACTGTTTTTT. It translates to CASSQVTGSNEKLFF.